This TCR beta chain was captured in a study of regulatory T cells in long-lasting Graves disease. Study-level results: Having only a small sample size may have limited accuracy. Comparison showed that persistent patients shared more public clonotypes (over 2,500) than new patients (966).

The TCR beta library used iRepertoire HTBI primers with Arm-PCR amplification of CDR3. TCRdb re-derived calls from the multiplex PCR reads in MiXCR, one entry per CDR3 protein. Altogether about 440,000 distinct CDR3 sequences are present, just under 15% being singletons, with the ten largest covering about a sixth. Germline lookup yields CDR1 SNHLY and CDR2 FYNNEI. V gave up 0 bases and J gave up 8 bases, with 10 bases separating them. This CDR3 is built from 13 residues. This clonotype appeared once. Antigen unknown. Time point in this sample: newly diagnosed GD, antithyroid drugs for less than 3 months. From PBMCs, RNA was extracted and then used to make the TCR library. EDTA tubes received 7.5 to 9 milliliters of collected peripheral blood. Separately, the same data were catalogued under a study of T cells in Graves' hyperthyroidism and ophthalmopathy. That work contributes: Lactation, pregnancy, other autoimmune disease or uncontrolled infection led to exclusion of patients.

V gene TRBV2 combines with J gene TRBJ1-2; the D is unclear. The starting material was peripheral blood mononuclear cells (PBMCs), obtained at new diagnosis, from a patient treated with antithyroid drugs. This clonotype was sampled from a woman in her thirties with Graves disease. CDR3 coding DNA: TGTGCCAGCAGTGAAGCCTCCGAAGGGGGCTACACCTTC. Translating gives CASSEASEGGYTF.